The present entry profiles one T cell receptor beta chain with its context. This specimen comes from a study of blood T cell repertoires in COVID-19. Donors were grouped by their self-reported clinical history. Recovered status applied to Cohort 3 donors who had two consecutive negative PCRs. It also applied to those with clearance or with symptom resolution. Trimming removed 1 base from V and 3 bases from J, with 12 bases in between. The germline V gene has CDR1 MGHRA and CDR2 YSYEKL. CDR3 length equals 15 residues. Per the study methods: Amplifying reference gene primers gave estimates of nucleated cell counts. Sequencing used immunoSEQ multiplex PCR; TCRdb keeps in-frame clones, though not all of them. V and J calls and clone size are copied from that table; D and trimming were computed from the DNA. Of about 480,000 clones detected, roughly nine tenths appear once; the ten largest clones hold 8.3%.

The clonotype comes from a woman aged 60-75 years who had recovered from COVID-19. The chain joins TRBV4-1 to TRBJ1-2; TRBD1 might be the D (5 bases). Source material: PBMCs or T cells enriched from blood (not recorded which). Here the CDR3 DNA reads TGCGCCAGCAGCCAAGGGAGAGGGGAGGACTATGGCTACACCTTC. Residues: CASSQGRGEDYGYTF.